This T cell receptor beta chain was profiled in a study of cytomegalovirus exposure and HLA in healthy donors (dated by TCRdb to the late 2010s). Regarding the complete study: According to an earlier analysis of several hundred of the donors, roughly 180 million T cells yielded approximately 120 million unique TCR beta sequences and about 300 Gb of sequence data. About 320 gigabases of sequencing data and 78 million or so unique TCR sequences were included in an early release covering roughly 700 HLA-typed donors. To decide whether each TCR beta V gene segment behaved as functional or pseudogenic, an earlier analysis of some 600 of the donors relied on high-throughput TCR beta sequencing. Every discovery cohort repertoire had been produced on one sequencing platform. Among the roughly 410 genotyped donors, 75% to 90% belonged to the genetic ancestry cluster associated with self-reported Caucasian donors. In addition to the first cohort of approximately 670 subjects, a separate validation cohort of 120 different subjects was used. In a later genetic analysis, genome-wide SNP genotypes for about three fifths of the 666 donors were used, and that subset was treated as a discovery cohort. In a later analysis, previously published TCR beta repertoires from hundreds of donors were re-analyzed and high-resolution HLA genotyping was added so that TCR occurrence patterns could be studied. On average, around 240,000 unique TCR beta nucleotide sequences were sequenced per donor among a few hundred genotyped donors of the cohort, with 15% to 20% of those sequences being non-productive. The number of typed donors differed by locus: roughly 629-640 for A, B, C, DRB1 and DQB1; some 540 for DQA1; some 610 for DPA1; and about 450 for DPB1. Donor age, sex, ethnicity and CMV serostatus were compiled together with the repertoire data. The later analysis used no new phenotypic data to find candidate immune exposures, relying instead on TCR beta sequences and their occurrence across donors. About five DR-DQ haplotypes were treated as single units for association and clustering because of strong linkage in the cohort. Both class I and class II loci were covered by HLA typing, at four-digit resolution. The study profiled the T cell repertoires of hundreds of subjects by immunosequencing and related them to cytomegalovirus serostatus. To predict cytomegalovirus infection status, the study combined high-throughput TCR immunosequencing, statistical association of individual TCRs with disease status, and machine learning. The study was designed to test whether signatures of past pathogen exposure could be identified by cataloging public T cell receptors. Study-level results and caveats: In vitro tests confirmed that a few of the cytomegalovirus-associated TCR beta chains recognize cytomegalovirus antigens. A further reported finding was that TCR beta sequences accurately predicted the HLA-A and HLA-B alleles for most subjects in the first cohort. Specific HLA alleles were associated with about 17,000 TCR beta sequences at a false discovery rate of 0.05 in a later analysis. Strong co-occurrence of HLA alleles, especially DR and DQ, made assigning TCR associations to individual alleles difficult. Because counts were too low, roughly 16 rarely observed V segments, including chromosome 9 orphons, were left out of the earlier analysis of roughly 600 of the donors. In both the original and validation cohorts, the classifier was reported to diagnose cytomegalovirus status with high specificity and sensitivity. Several of the top co-occurrence clusters appeared to be linked to parvovirus B19, influenza, CMV and Epstein-Barr virus, according to a later analysis. The study gave a list of about 150 TCR beta chains associated with cytomegalovirus. In a later genetic analysis, a missense DCLRE1C variant was associated with V-gene and J-gene trimming of TCR beta chains, and the association was replicated in an independent cohort. A later genetic analysis reported fewer N-insertions in productive TCRs among donors in an Asian-associated ancestry cluster than the roughly 670-donor mean. In an earlier analysis of several hundred of the donors, most TCR beta V segments were observed in productive rearrangements about 87% or about 30% of the time, broadly matching IMGT annotations. HLA typing was unavailable for some donors at each locus, so association tests used only the typed subset. A cluster of highly shared sequence variants was judged likely to represent a technical artifact of the sequencing pipeline. According to the authors, the approach could potentially be generalized to other disease states and immunological phenotypes. This cohort had only TCR beta chains sequenced, and the lack of alpha or paired-chain data limited which features could be detected. Roughly uniform sequencing depth across donors was assumed in presence/absence analyses, although this assumption may not hold. Most TCR sequences were seen in very few donors, while some public TCRs were found in many individuals. The only immune exposure information available for the cohort was CMV serostatus. Correlated functional status among segregating V segments might be attributable to linkage disequilibrium, but an unknown experimental factor could not be ruled out. A later analysis found that HLA-associated TCR beta chains were more clonally expanded and had lower generation probabilities than equally common non-associated chains. In a later analysis, the rate of TCR association differed among HLA loci, with DRB1 alleles having the most associated TCRs and HLA-C alleles having the fewest. In a later analysis, most CMV-associated TCR beta chains were found to appear HLA-restricted, with HLA associations seemingly driven largely by CMV exposure.

Libraries came from the immunoSEQ multiplex PCR assay. For the multiplex PCR, a mixture combining 60 forward primers for TCR Vbeta segments and 13 reverse primers for TCR Jbeta segments was used. Amplification of the CDR3 region of rearranged TCR beta genes was performed with a multiplex PCR assay on genomic DNA. On the Illumina HiSeq System, the amplified TCR beta libraries were sequenced as 87-base-pair reads. Concerning the study's data processing: Across the 700 or so repertoires, a later analysis counted some 81 million unique TCR beta chains, some 11 million of which were shared by at least two donors. Raw reads were error-corrected and collapsed into unique sequences by a nearest-neighbor algorithm in which closely related sequences were merged to remove PCR and sequencing errors. To assign V, D and J gene segments, CDR3 sequences were aligned to IMGT reference sequences. For a sequence to be retained, a match of at least six nucleotides to both a V gene segment and a J gene segment was required. A rearrangement counted as productive if the CDR3 had no stop codons and remained in frame with V and J, and every other rearrangement counted as non-productive. CDR3 was defined by IMGT convention, running from the second conserved V-encoded cysteine to the conserved J-encoded phenylalanine. Sequences without an unambiguous match to a single V gene segment were excluded from the earlier analysis of almost 600 of the donors. An earlier analysis of approximately 590 of the donors classified V segments as functional when productive rearrangements were above 56.7% and as segregating when the standard deviation between donors was above 5%. A statistical classification framework was developed to diagnose cytomegalovirus status using the catalog of TCR beta chain sequences. V and J gene assignment, in a later analysis, came from comparing TCR nucleotide sequences with IMGT/GENE-DB human TR gene sequences. In a later analysis, CDR3 sequences and most-parsimonious VDJ recombination scenarios were assigned using the TCRdist pipeline. A later analysis defined each TCR beta chain by its CDR3 amino acid sequence plus V-gene family, and excluded reads lacking a unique V-gene family. In a later analysis, 450 to 600 highly shared, low-generation-probability nucleotide sequences were removed to address suspected cross-contamination and a sequencing artifact. A later analysis calculated a clonal expansion index for each public chain from normalized within-repertoire ranks of inferred template counts. A later analysis computed generation probabilities with a VDJ recombination model fitted to out-of-frame rearrangements, and checked the results against IGoR. In a later analysis, TCR-TCR, TCR-HLA and TCR-CMV co-occurrence was scored with hypergeometric tests, and a repertoire-size bias correction was applied to TCR pairs. To estimate false discovery rates, a later analysis permuted the HLA or CMV assignments 20 times. In a later analysis, co-occurring TCRs were grouped using DBSCAN, and TCRdist sequence similarity was added for clustering within HLA-allele-positive subsets. Repertoires with fewer than 30,000 or more than 120,000 public chains, plus five repertoires with anomalous nucleotide sharing, were excluded from co-occurrence clustering. TCRdb carries this immuneACCESS record with in-frame sequences only. Its versions omit some clonotypes, under half of them owing to an unresolved V gene in the studies checked, with the rest unexplained. The DNA was the basis for D and trimming; V, J and clone size are from that table. Within this sample are tens of thousands of clones, with under 80% of them counted one time only. 4.9% of the sample is in the top ten clones.

The cohort comprised approximately 700 healthy bone marrow donors. At the time of sampling, all cohort members were nominally healthy, though unrecorded immune exposures were likely present. The donor tested CMV seropositive and was one of the 289 seropositive cohort members. Every donor gave a peripheral blood sample, and the peripheral blood mononuclear cells from that sample were used for TCR beta sequencing. The Qiagen DNeasy Blood Extraction Kit was used to extract genomic DNA from the blood cell samples. Worth noting for this clone: The antigen it binds to is not known. No clone much larger than this one lies a single base away; base qualities are absent.

The receptor comes from a man aged 60 to 75 in good health and CMV-seropositive. Sequencing used PBMCs.

In nucleotide form, the sequence is TGTGCCAGCAGCCGCAATTCAGGAGCGGGGGGGCGCGAGCAGTACTTC. Translation gives CASSRNSGAGGREQYF. In this chain, TRBV7-9 is recombined with TRBJ2-7; TRBD2 fits 10 bases in the junction. The germline V and J ends show losses of 5 bases and 6 bases respectively, and no gene match explains 13 bases of the junction. The CDR3 sequence holds 16 residues, the cysteine and phenylalanine included. The DNA shown is the 48-base CDR3, in frame from base 1. The germline V gene (reference sequence) yields SEHNR for CDR1 and FQNEAQ for CDR2.